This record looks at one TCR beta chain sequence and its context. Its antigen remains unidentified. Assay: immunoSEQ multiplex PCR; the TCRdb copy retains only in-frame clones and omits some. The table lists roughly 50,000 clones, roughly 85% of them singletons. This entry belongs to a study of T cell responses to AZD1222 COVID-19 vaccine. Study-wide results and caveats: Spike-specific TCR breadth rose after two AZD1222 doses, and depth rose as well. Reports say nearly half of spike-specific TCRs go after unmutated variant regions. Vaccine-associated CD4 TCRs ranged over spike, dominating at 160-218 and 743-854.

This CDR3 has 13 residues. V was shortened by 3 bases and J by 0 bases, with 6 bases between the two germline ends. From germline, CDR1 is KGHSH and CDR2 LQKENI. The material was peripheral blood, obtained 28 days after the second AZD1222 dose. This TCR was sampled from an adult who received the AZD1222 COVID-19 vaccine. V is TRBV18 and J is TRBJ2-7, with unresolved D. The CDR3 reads CASSPPSSYEQYF. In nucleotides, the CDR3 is TGTGCCAGCTCACCTCCCTCCTCCTACGAGCAGTACTTC.